This T cell receptor (beta chain) emerged from a study of T cells in Graves' hyperthyroidism and ophthalmopathy. Uncontrolled infection, other autoimmune disease, pregnancy or lactation led to exclusion. The CDR3 is 13 residues long. CDR1 is MDHEN and CDR2 is SYDVKM in the germline V gene. V shed 8 bases and J 0 bases; nucleotides not matched to a gene: 1. The study's findings and limits: The model made its ophthalmopathy prediction, and onset followed a median roughly six months later.

This clonotype appeared many times. The antigen is unknown. The source material, RNA transcripts, was used to amplify TCR beta CDR3 regions. Researchers ran a first-round RT-PCR on the TCR CDR3 using the HTBI primer set. Via MiXCR, TCRdb re-called the multiplex PCR reads, giving one row per CDR3 protein. The table records approximately 400,000 distinct CDR3 sequences, more than 11% of them present only once. The clonotype comes from a woman in her sixties with Graves' hyperthyroidism. The source material was blood. V gene TRBV28 combines with J gene TRBJ2-1; 7 bases match TRBD2. Written as DNA, the CDR3 is TGTGCCAGCCTAGCGGACTCCTACAATGAGCAGTTCTTC. Protein sequence: CASLADSYNEQFF.